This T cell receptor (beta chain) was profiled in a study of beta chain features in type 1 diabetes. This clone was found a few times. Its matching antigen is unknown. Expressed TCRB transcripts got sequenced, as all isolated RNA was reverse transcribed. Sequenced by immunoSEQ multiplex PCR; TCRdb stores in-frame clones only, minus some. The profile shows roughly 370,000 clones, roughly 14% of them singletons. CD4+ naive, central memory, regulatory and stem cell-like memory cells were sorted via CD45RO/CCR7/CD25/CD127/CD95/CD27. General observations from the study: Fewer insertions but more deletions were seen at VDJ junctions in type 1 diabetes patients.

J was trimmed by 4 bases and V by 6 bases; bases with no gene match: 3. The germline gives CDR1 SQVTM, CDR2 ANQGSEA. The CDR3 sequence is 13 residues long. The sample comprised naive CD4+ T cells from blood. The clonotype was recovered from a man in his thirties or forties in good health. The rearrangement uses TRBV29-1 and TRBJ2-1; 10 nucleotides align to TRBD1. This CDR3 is CSVGQGLYNEQFF. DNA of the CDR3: TGCAGCGTGGGACAGGGGCTATACAATGAGCAGTTCTTC.